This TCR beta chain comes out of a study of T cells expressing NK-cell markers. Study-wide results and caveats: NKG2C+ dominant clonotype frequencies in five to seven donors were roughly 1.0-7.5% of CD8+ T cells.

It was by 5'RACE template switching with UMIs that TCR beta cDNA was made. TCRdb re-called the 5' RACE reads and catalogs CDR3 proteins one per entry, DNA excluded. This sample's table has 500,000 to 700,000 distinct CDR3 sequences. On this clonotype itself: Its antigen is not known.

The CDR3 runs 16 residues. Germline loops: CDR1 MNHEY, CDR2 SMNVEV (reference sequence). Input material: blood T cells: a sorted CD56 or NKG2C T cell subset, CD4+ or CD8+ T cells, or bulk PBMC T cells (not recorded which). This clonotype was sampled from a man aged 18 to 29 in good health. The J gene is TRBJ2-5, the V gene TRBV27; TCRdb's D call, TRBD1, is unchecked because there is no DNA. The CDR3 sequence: CASQGPGTGAQETQYF.